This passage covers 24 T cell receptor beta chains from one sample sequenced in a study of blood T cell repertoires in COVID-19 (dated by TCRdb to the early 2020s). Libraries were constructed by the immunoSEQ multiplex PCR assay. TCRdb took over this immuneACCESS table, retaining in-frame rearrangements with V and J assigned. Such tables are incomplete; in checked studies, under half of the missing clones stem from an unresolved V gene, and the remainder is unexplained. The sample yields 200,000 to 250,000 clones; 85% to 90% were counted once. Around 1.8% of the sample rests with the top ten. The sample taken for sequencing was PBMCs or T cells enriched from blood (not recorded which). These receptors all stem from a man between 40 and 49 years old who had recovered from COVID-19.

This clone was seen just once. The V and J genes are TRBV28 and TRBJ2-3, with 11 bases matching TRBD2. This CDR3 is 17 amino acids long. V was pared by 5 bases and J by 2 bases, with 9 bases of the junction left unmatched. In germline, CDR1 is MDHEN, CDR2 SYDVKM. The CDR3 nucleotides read TGTGCCAGCAGTCCTGCGGGACTAGCGGAACCCACAGATACGCAGTATTTT. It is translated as CASSPAGLAEPTDTQYF.

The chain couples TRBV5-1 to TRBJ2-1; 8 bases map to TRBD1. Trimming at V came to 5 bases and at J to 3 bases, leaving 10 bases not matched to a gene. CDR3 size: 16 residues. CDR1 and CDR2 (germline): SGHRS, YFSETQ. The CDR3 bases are TGCGCCAGCAGTTTTGGGACAGGTGGGGACTACAATGAGCAGTTCTTC. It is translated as CASSFGTGGDYNEQFF.

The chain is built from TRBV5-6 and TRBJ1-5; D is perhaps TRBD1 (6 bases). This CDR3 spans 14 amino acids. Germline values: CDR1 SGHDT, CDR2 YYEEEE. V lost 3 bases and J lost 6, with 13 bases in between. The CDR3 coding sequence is TGTGCCAGCAGCTCCGGGGGGGCGGGTCAGCCCCAGCATTTT. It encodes CASSSGGAGQPQHF.

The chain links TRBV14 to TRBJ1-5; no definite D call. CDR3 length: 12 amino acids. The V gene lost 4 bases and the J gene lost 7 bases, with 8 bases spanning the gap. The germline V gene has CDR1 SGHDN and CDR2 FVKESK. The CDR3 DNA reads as TGTGCCAGCAGCCTCCTCGGGCAGCCCCAGCATTTT. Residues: CASSLLGQPQHF.

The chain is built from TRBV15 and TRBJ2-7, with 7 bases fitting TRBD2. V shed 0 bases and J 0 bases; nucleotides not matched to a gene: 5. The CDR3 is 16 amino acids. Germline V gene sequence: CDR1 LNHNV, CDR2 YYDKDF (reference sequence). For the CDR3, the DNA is TGTGCCACCAGCAGAGAGAGGAGCGGGGACTCCTACGAGCAGTACTTC. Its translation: CATSRERSGDSYEQYF.

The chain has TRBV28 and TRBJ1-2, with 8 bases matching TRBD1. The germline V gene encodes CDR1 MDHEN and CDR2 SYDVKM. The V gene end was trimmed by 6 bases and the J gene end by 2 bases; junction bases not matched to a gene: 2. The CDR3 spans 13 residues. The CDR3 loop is CASRDRANYGYTF. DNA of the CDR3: TGTGCCAGCAGGGACAGGGCGAACTATGGCTACACCTTC.

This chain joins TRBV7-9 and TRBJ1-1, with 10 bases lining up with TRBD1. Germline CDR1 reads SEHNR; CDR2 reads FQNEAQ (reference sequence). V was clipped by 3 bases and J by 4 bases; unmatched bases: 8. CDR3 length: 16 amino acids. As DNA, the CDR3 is TGTGCCAGCAGCTTCAAACCCTGGACAGGGGGCACTGAAGCTTTCTTT. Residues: CASSFKPWTGGTEAFF. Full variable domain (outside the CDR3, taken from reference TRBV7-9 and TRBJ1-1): DTGVSQNPRHKITKRGQNVTFRCDPISEHNRLYWYRQTLGQGPEFLTYFQNEAQLEKSRLLSDRFSAERPKGSFSTLEIQRTEQGDSAMYLCASSFKPWTGGTEAFFGQGTRLTVV.

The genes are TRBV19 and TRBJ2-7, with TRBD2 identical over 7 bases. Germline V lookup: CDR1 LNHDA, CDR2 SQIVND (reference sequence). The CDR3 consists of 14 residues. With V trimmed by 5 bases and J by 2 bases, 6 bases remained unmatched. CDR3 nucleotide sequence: TGTGCCAGTAGTCTGACTAGCCTGGCCTACGAGCAGTACTTC. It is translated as CASSLTSLAYEQYF. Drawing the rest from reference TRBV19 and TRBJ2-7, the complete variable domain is DGGITQSPKYLFRKEGQNVTLSCEQNLNHDAMYWYRQDPGQGLRLIYYSQIVNDFQKGDIAEGYSVSREKKESFPLTVTSAQKNPTAFYLCASSLTSLAYEQYFGPGTRLTVT.

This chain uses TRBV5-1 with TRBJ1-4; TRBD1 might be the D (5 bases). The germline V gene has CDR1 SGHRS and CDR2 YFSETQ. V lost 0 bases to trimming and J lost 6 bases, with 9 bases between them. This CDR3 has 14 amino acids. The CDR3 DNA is TGCGCCAGCAGCTTGGTGCAGGGCCATGAAAAACTGTTTTTT. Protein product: CASSLVQGHEKLFF.

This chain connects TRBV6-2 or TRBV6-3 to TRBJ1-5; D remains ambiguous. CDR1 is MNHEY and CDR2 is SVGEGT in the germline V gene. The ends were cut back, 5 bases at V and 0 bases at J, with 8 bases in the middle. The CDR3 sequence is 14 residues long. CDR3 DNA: TGTGCCAGCAGTGTGATAGATAGCAATCAGCCCCAGCATTTT. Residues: CASSVIDSNQPQHF.

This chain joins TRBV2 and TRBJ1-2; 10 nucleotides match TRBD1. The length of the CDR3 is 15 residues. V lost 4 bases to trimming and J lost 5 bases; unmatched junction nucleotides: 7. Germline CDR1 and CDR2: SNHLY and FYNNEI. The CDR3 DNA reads TGTGCCAGCAGTGTGCCGGGACAGGGGTTTTATGGCTACACCTTC. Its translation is CASSVPGQGFYGYTF. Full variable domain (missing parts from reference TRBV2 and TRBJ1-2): EPEVTQTPSHQVTQMGQEVILRCVPISNHLYFYWYRQILGQKVEFLVSFYNNEISEKSEIFDDQFSVERPDGSNFTLKIRSTKLEDSAMYFCASSVPGQGFYGYTFGSGTRLTVV.

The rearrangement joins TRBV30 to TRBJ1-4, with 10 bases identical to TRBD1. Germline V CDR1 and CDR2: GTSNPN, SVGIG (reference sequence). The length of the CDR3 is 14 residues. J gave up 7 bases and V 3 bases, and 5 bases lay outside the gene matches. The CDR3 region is CAWRGQGMGEKLFF. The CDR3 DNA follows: TGTGCCTGGAGGGGACAGGGGATGGGTGAAAAACTGTTTTTT.

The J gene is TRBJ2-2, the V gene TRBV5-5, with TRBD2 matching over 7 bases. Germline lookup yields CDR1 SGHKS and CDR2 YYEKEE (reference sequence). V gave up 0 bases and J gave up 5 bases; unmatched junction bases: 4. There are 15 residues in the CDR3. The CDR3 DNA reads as TGTGCCAGCAGCTTGGTAGGGGAGGGGACCGGGGAGCTGTTTTTT. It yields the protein CASSLVGEGTGELFF.

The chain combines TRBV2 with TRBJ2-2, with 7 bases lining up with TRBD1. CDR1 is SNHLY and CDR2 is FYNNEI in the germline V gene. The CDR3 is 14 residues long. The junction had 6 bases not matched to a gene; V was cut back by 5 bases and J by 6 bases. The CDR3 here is CASSFRQGSGELFF. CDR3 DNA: TGTGCCAGCAGTTTTCGACAGGGCTCCGGGGAGCTGTTTTTT.

CDR3 DNA: TGTGCCAGCAGCTTAGAAGGAGGGACTCCCTGGAGGGAGACCCAGTACTTC. Its protein product is CASSLEGGTPWRETQYF. The chain recombines TRBV11-2 with TRBJ2-5, with a tentative D call TRBD2 (6 bases). This CDR3 region has 17 residues. Germline CDR1 is SGHAT and CDR2 is FQNNGV. V was pared by 0 bases and J by 5 bases, with 19 bases between. Full variable domain (outside the CDR3, taken from reference TRBV11-2 and TRBJ2-5): EAGVAQSPRYKIIEKRQSVAFWCNPISGHATLYWYQQILGQGPKLLIQFQNNGVVDDSQLPKDRFSAERLKGVDSTLKIQPAKLEDSAVYLCASSLEGGTPWRETQYFGPGTRLLVL.

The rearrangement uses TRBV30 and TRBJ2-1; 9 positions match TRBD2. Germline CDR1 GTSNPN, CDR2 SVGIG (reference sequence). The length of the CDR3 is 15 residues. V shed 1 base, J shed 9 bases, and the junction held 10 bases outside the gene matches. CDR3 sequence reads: CAWSGGTSSYLEQFF. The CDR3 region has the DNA TGTGCCTGGAGTGGAGGGACTAGCTCTTACCTTGAGCAGTTCTTC.

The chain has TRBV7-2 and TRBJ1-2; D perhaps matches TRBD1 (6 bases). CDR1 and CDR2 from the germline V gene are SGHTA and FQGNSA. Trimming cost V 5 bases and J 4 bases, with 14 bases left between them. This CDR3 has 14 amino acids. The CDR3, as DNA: TGTGCCAGCAGCCCACAGGGACCCTCCTATGGCTACACCTTC. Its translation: CASSPQGPSYGYTF. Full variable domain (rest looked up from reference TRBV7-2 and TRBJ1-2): GAGVSQSPSNKVTEKGKDVELRCDPISGHTALYWYRQSLGQGLEFLIYFQGNSAPDKSGLPSDRFSAERTGGSVSTLTIQRTQQEDSAVYLCASSPQGPSYGYTFGSGTRLTVV.

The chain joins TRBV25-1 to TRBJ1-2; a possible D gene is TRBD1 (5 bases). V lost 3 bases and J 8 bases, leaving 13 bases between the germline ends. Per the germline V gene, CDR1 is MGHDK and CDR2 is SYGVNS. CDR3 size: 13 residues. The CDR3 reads CASSETDSQGYTF. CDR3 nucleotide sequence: TGTGCCAGCAGTGAGACCGACAGCCAAGGCTACACCTTC.

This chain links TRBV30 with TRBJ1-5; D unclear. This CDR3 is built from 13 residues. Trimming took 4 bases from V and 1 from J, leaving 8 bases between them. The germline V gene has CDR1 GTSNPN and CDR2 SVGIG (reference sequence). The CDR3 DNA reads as TGTGCCTGGAATAACTCGAGCAATCAGCCCCAGCATTTT. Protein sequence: CAWNNSSNQPQHF.

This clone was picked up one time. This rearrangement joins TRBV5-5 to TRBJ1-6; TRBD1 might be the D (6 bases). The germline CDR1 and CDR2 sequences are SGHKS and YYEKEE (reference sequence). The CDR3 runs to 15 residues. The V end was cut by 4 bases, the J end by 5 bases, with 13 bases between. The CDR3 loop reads CASSRYRTDNSPLHF. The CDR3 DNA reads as TGTGCCAGCAGCCGCTATCGGACAGATAATTCACCCCTCCACTTT.

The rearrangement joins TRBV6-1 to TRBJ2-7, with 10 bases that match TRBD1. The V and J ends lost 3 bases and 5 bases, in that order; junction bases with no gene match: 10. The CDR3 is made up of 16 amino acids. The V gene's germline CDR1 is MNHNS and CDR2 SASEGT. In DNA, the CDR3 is TGTGCCAGCAGTGACCGCCCGGGACAGGGGAATAACGAGCAGTACTTC. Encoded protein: CASSDRPGQGNNEQYF.

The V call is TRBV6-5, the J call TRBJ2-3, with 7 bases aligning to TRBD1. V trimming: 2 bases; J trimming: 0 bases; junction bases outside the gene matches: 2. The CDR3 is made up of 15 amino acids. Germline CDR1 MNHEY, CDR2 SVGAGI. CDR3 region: CASSYEQGSTDTQYF. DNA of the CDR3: TGTGCCAGCAGTTACGAACAGGGGAGCACAGATACGCAGTATTTT.

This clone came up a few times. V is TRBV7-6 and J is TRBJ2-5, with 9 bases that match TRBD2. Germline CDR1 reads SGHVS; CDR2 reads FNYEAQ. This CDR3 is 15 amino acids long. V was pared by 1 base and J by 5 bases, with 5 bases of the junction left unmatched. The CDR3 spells CASSLGGGVIETQYF. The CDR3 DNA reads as TGTGCCAGCAGCTTAGGCGGGGGGGTTATCGAGACCCAGTACTTC. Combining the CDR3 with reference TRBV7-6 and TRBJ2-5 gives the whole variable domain GAGVSQSPRYKVTKRGQDVALRCDPISGHVSLYWYRQALGQGPEFLTYFNYEAQQDKSGLPNDRFSAERPEGSISTLTIQRTEQRDSAMYRCASSLGGGVIETQYFGPGTRLLVL.

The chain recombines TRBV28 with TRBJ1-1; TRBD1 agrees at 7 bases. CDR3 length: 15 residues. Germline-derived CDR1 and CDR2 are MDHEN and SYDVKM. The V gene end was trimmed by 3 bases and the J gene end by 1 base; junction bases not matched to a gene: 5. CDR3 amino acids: CASSLVDRRNTEAFF. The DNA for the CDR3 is TGTGCCAGCAGTTTGGTGGACAGGCGGAACACTGAAGCTTTCTTT.